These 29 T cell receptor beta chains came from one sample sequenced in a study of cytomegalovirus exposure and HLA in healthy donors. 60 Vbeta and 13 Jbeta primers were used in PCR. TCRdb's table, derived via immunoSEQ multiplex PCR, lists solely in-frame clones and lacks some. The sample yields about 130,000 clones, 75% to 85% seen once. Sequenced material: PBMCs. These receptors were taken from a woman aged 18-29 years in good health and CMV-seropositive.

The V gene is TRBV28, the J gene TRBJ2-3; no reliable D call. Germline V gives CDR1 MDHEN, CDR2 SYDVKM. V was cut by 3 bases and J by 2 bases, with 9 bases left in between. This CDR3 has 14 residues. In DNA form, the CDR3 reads TGTGCCAGCAGTTTCCCTCCCCTCACAGATACGCAGTATTTT. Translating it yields CASSFPPLTDTQYF.

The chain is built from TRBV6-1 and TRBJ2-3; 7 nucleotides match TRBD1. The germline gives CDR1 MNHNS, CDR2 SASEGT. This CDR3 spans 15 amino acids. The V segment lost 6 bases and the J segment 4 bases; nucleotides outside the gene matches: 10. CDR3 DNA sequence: TGTGCCAGCAGGACAGGGACCCTAGGTGCAGATACGCAGTATTTT. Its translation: CASRTGTLGADTQYF.

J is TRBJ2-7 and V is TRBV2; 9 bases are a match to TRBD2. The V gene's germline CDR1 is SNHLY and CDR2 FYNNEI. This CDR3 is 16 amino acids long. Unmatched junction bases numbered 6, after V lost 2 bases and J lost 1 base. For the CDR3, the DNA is TGTGCCAGCAGTGAAAGGGCTAGCGGGGTGTCCTACGAGCAGTACTTC. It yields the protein CASSERASGVSYEQYF.

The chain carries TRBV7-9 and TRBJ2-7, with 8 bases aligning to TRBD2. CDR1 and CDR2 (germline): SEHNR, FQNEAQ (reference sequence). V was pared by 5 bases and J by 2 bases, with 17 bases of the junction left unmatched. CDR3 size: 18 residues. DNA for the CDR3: TGTGCCAGCAGCCCTCGGCCCGGGGATGCGGGGGGAACCTACGAGCAGTACTTC. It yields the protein CASSPRPGDAGGTYEQYF.

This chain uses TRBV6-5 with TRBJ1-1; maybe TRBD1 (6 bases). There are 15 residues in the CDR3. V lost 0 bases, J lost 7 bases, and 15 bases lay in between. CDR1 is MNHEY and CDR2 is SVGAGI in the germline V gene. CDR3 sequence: CASSYSPTGIGEAFF. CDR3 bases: TGTGCCAGCAGTTACTCACCCACAGGGATTGGTGAAGCTTTCTTT.

CDR3 sequence (DNA): TGTGCCAGCGGTTACAGGGGTAGCACAGATACGCAGTATTTT. Its protein is CASGYRGSTDTQYF. The chain recombines TRBV7-3 with TRBJ2-3; TRBD1 aligns across 7 bases. The germline V gene encodes CDR1 SGHTA and CDR2 FQGTGA. The CDR3 spans 14 residues. Losses at the gene ends were 8 bases for V and 0 bases for J; bases not matched to a gene: 5.

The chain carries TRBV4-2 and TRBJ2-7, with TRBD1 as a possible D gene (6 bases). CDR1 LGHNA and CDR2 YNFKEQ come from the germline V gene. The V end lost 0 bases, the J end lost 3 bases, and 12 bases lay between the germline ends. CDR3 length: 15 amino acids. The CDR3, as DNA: TGTGCCAGCAGCCAAGAAGTGGGGGCCAACTACGAGCAGTACTTC. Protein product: CASSQEVGANYEQYF.

Here the CDR3 reads CASSPEADRAGQETQYF. The CDR3 bases are TGTGCCAGCAGCCCCGAGGCCGACAGGGCGGGCCAAGAGACCCAGTACTTC. This chain connects TRBV7-9 to TRBJ2-5; 7 bases are a match to TRBD1. Trimming at V came to 5 bases and at J to 1 base, leaving 13 bases not matched to a gene. This CDR3 region has 17 residues. CDR1 is SEHNR, CDR2 FQNEAQ, per germline (reference sequence).

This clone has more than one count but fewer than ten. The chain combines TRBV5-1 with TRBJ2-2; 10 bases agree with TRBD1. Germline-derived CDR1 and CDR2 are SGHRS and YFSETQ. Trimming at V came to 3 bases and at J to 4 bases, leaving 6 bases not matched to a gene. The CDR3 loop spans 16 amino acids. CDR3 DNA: TGCGCCAGCAGCTCGGGGACAGGGGCGTTCACCGGGGAGCTGTTTTTT. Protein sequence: CASSSGTGAFTGELFF.

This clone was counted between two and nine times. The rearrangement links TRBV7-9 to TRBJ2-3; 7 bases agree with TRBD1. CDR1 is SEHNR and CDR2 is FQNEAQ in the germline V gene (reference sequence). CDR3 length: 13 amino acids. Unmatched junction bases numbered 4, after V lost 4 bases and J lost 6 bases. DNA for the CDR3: TGTGCCAGCAGCTCCAGGGGGTGGGATACGCAGTATTTT. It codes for CASSSRGWDTQYF.

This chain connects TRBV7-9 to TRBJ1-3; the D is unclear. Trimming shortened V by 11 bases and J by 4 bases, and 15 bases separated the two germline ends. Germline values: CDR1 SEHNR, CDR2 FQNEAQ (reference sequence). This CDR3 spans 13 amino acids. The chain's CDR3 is CADQEGHGNTIYF. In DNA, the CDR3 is TGTGCCGACCAAGAGGGTCACGGAAACACCATATATTTT.

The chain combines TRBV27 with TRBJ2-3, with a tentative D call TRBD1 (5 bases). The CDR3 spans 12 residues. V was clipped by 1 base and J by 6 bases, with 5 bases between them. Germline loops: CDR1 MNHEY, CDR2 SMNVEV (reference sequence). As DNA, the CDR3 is TGTGCCAGCAGTTTATGGGGCGATACGCAGTATTTT. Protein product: CASSLWGDTQYF.

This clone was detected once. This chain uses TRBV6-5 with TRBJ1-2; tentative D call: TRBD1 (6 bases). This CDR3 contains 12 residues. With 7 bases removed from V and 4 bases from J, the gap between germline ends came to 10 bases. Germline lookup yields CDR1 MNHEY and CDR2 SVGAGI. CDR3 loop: CASKGRGYGYTF. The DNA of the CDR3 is TGTGCCAGCAAGGGCAGGGGCTATGGCTACACCTTC.

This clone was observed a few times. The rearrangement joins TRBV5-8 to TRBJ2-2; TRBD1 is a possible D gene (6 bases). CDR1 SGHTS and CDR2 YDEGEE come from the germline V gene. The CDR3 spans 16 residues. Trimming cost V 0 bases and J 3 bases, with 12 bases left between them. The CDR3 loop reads CASSLVRGPYTGELFF. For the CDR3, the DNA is TGTGCCAGCAGCTTGGTCAGGGGCCCTTACACCGGGGAGCTGTTTTTT.

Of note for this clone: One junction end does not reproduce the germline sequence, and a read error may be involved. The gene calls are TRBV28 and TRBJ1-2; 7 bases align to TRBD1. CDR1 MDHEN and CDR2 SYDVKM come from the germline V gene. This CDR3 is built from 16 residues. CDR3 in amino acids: CAGSFLRGETNYGYTF. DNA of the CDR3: TGTGCCGGCAGTTTTCTCAGGGGGGAAACTAACTATGGCTACACCTTC.

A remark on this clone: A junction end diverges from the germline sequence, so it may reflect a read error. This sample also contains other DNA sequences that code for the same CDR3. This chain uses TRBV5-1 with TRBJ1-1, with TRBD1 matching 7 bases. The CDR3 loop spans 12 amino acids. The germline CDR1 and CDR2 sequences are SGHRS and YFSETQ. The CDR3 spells CASSSGTDEAFF. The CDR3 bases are TGCGCTAGCAGCTCCGGGACAGATGAAGCTTTCTTT.

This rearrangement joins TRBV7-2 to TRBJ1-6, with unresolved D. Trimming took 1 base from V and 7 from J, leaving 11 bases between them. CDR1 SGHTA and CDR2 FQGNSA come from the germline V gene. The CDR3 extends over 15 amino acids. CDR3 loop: CASSLDWLLNSPLHF. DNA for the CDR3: TGTGCCAGCAGCTTAGACTGGTTACTAAATTCACCCCTCCACTTT.

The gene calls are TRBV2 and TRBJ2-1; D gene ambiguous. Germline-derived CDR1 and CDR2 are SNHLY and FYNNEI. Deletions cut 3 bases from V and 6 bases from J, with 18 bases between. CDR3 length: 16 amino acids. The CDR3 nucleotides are TGTGCCAGCAGTGATGAGTCGCTGATTTCTTCCAATGAGCAGTTCTTC. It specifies CASSDESLISSNEQFF.

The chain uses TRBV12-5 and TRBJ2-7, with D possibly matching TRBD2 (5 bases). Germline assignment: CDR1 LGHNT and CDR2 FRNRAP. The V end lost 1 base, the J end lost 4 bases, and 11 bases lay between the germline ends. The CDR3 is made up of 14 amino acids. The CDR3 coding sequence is TGTGCTAGTGGTTTGGCCGGGATCCCATACGAGCAGTACTTC. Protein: CASGLAGIPYEQYF. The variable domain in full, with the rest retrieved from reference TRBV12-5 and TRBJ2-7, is DARVTQTPRHKVTEMGQEVTMRCQPILGHNTVFWYRQTMMQGLELLAYFRNRAPLDDSGMPKDRFSAEMPDATLATLKIQPSEPRDSAVYFCASGLAGIPYEQYFGPGTRLTVT.

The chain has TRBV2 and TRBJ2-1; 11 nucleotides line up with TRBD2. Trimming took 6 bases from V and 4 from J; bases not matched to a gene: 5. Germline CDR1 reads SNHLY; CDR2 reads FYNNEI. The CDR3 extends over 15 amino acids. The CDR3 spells CASSFTSGGYNEQFF. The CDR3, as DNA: TGTGCCAGCAGCTTCACTAGCGGGGGTTACAATGAGCAGTTCTTC.

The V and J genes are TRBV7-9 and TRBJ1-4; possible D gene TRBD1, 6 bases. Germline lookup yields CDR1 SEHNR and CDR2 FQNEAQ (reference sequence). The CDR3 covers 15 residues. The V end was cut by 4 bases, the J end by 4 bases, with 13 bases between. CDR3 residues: CASSSPQGLNEKLFF. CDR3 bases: TGTGCCAGCAGCTCCCCACAGGGCCTTAATGAAAAACTGTTTTTT.

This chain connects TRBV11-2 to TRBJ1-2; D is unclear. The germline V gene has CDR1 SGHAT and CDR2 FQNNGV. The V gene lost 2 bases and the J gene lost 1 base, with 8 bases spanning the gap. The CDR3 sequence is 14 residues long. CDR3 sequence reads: CASSLISSNYGYTF. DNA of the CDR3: TGTGCCAGCAGCTTAATTAGCAGTAACTATGGCTACACCTTC. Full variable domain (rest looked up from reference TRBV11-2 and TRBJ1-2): EAGVAQSPRYKIIEKRQSVAFWCNPISGHATLYWYQQILGQGPKLLIQFQNNGVVDDSQLPKDRFSAERLKGVDSTLKIQPAKLEDSAVYLCASSLISSNYGYTFGSGTRLTVV.

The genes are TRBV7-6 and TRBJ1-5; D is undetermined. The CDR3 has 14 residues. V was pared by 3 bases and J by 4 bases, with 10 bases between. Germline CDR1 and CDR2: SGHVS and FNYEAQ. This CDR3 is CASSFQAGNQPQHF. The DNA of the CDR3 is TGTGCCAGCAGCTTCCAAGCGGGTAATCAGCCCCAGCATTTT. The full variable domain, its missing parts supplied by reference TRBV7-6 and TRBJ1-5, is GAGVSQSPRYKVTKRGQDVALRCDPISGHVSLYWYRQALGQGPEFLTYFNYEAQQDKSGLPNDRFSAERPEGSISTLTIQRTEQRDSAMYRCASSFQAGNQPQHFGDGTRLSIL.

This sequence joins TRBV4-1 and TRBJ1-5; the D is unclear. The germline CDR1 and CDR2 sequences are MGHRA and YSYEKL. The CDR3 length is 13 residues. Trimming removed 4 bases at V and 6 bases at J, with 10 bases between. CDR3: CASSLPGSQPQHF. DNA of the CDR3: TGCGCCAGCAGCCTACCGGGAAGTCAGCCCCAGCATTTT.

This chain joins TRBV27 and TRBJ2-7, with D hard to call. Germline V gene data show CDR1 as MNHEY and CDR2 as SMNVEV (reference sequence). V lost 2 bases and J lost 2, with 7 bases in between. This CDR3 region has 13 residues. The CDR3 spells CASSLSFAYEQYF. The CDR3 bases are TGTGCCAGCAGTTTAAGCTTCGCCTACGAGCAGTACTTC.

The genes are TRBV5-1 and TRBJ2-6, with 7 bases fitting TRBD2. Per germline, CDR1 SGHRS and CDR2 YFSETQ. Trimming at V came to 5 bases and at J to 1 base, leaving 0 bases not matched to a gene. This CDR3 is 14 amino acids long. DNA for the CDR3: TGCGCCAGCAGGGGGGGGTCTGGGGCCAACGTCCTGACTTTC. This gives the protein CASRGGSGANVLTF. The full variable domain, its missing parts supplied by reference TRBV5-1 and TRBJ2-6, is KAGVTQTPRYLIKTRGQQVTLSCSPISGHRSVSWYQQTPGQGLQFLFEYFSETQRNKGNFPGRFSGRQFSNSRSEMNVSTLELGDSALYLCASRGGSGANVLTFGAGSRLTVL.

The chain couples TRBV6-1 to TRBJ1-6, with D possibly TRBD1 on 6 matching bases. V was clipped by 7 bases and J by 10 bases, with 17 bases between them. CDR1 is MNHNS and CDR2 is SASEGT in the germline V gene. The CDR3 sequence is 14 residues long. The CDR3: CASTKGVISSPLHF. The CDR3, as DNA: TGTGCCAGCACTAAGGGGGTTATCAGCTCACCCCTCCACTTT.

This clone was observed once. Here the CDR3 reads CASSYTGDTQYF. DNA of the CDR3: TGCGCCAGCTCCTATACGGGGGATACGCAGTATTTT. The chain couples TRBV10-1 to TRBJ2-3; weak D call: TRBD2 (5 bases). CDR3 length equals 12 residues. With 8 bases removed from V and 6 bases from J, the gap between germline ends came to 12 bases. Germline CDR1 reads WNHNN; CDR2 reads SYGVQD (reference sequence).

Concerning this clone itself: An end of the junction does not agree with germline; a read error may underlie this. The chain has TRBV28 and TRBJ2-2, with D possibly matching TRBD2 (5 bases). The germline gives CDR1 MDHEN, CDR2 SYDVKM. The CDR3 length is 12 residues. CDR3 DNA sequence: TGTGCCAGCAAGAAGTCGTCCGGGGAGCCGTTTTTT. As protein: CASKKSSGEPFF.